The 21 T cell receptor beta chains presented below share a single source sample, sequenced in a study of early T cells in non-severe SARS-CoV-2 infection. TCRdb redid the calling of the 5' RACE reads with MiXCR, one entry per CDR3 protein. The repertoire includes some 58,000 distinct CDR3 sequences, around 13% of them detected once, and around 3.9% sits in the top ten. The sample comprised whole blood. The receptors were gathered from an adult who was a healthcare worker with PCR-confirmed SARS-CoV-2 infection or an uninfected control (not recorded which).

CDR3 protein: CASSLNSNTEAFF. The DNA of the CDR3 is TGTGCCAGTAGTCTGAATTCGAACACTGAAGCTTTCTTT. The chain has TRBV19 and TRBJ1-1; D gene uncertain. Between the trimmed V and J ends, which lost 5 bases and 1 base, there was a span of 8 bases. The CDR3 is 13 amino acids. Germline V lookup: CDR1 LNHDA, CDR2 SQIVND (reference sequence).

The table lists this clonotype with a few counts. The rearrangement joins TRBV4-2 to TRBJ2-7; 8 bases are a match to TRBD1. The CDR3 contains 15 residues. Germline V lookup: CDR1 LGHNA, CDR2 YNFKEQ. V gave up 1 base and J gave up 3 bases; unmatched junction bases: 5. The CDR3 loop reads CASSQAGQGIYEQYF. The DNA for the CDR3 is TGTGCCAGCAGCCAAGCCGGACAGGGAATCTACGAGCAGTACTTC.

This rearrangement joins TRBV6-5 to TRBJ1-1; no definite D call. The length of the CDR3 is 13 residues. Germline CDR1 and CDR2: MNHEY and SVGAGI. V shed 7 bases and J shed 1 base, with 10 bases lying between them. The CDR3 DNA follows: TGTGCCAGCATGTCCCACAGGAACACTGAAGCTTTCTTT. Translated, it gives CASMSHRNTEAFF.

In its sample, this clonotype was seen many times. The chain combines TRBV29-1 with TRBJ1-1; 7 bases map to TRBD1. V gave up 4 bases and J gave up 3 bases; unmatched junction bases: 2. Germline CDR1 SQVTM, CDR2 ANQGSEA. This CDR3 contains 12 residues. CDR3 residues: CSVAGGYTEAFF. The CDR3 DNA reads TGCAGCGTTGCAGGGGGTTACACTGAAGCTTTCTTT.

The chain has TRBV5-1 and TRBJ1-2; TRBD1 aligns across 8 bases. V shed 0 bases and J 3 bases; nucleotides not matched to a gene: 4. This CDR3 has 15 residues. Germline V gives CDR1 SGHRS, CDR2 YFSETQ. CDR3 protein: CASSLEGTGYYGYTF. CDR3 nucleotide sequence: TGCGCCAGCAGCTTGGAGGGGACAGGCTACTATGGCTACACCTTC.

This clonotype came up once. V and J are TRBV13 and TRBJ2-5, with D possibly being TRBD1 (6 bases). The CDR3 totals 15 residues. The germline gives CDR1 PRHDT, CDR2 FYEKMQ (reference sequence). V was pared by 2 bases and J by 5 bases, with 15 bases between. The CDR3 here is CASSLRQGMRETQYF. CDR3 nucleotide sequence: TGTGCCAGCAGCTTAAGGCAGGGGATGAGGGAGACCCAGTACTTC. The full variable domain, in which reference TRBV13 and TRBJ2-5 provide the parts outside the CDR3, is AAGVIQSPRHLIKEKRETATLKCYPIPRHDTVYWYQQGPGQDPQFLISFYEKMQSDKGSIPDRFSAQQFSDYHSELNMSSLELGDSALYFCASSLRQGMRETQYFGPGTRLLVL.

The chain links TRBV6-4 to TRBJ2-2; 7 nucleotides agree with TRBD1. V trimming: 5 bases; J trimming: 2 bases; junction bases outside the gene matches: 8. CDR1 and CDR2 from the germline V gene are MRHNA and SNTAGT. This CDR3 comprises 16 residues. Here the CDR3 DNA reads TGTGCCAGCAGTTCAACGTGGGACAGCAACACCGGGGAGCTGTTTTTT. This encodes CASSSTWDSNTGELFF.

This clonotype was observed many times. V is TRBV27 and J is TRBJ1-5, with D hard to call. The CDR3 spans 13 residues. V gave up 6 bases and J gave up 3 bases, with 9 bases separating them. Germline assignment: CDR1 MNHEY and CDR2 SMNVEV (reference sequence). CDR3 region: CASSLDANQPQHF. The CDR3 DNA is TGTGCCAGCAGCTTGGACGCCAATCAGCCCCAGCATTTT.

This chain joins TRBV5-6 and TRBJ2-6; D uncertain. V dropped 0 bases and J dropped 2 bases, with 9 bases sitting between them. CDR3 length: 16 residues. Germline CDR1 is SGHDT and CDR2 is YYEEEE. CDR3 amino acids: CASSLGPATGANVLTF. CDR3 DNA sequence: TGTGCCAGCAGCTTGGGACCCGCGACTGGGGCCAACGTCCTGACTTTC.

This clonotype was counted many times. The chain couples TRBV12-3 or TRBV12-4 to TRBJ2-3, with TRBD1 matching over 8 bases. J was trimmed by 0 bases and V by 1 base; bases with no gene match: 0. This CDR3 has 15 amino acids. The CDR3 DNA reads as TGTGCCAGCAGTTTAGACAGGGGGAGCACAGATACGCAGTATTTT. Translated, it gives CASSLDRGSTDTQYF.

V and J are TRBV3-1 and TRBJ2-7; D call uncertain. The CDR3 has 14 residues. Germline V CDR1 and CDR2: LGHDT, YNNKEL (reference sequence). V was shortened by 0 bases and J by 2 bases, with 8 bases between the two germline ends. CDR3 in amino acids: CASSQERTTYEQYF. CDR3 bases: TGTGCCAGCAGCCAAGAGCGAACCACCTACGAGCAGTACTTC.

This clonotype was counted only a few times. This chain connects TRBV3-1 to TRBJ2-3; the match to TRBD2 covers 9 bases. The junction had 15 bases not matched to a gene; V was cut back by 6 bases and J by 5 bases. The CDR3 runs 17 residues. Germline CDR1 is LGHDT and CDR2 is YNNKEL (reference sequence). In DNA form, the CDR3 reads TGTGCCAGCAGGATCTCACCTCATAGCGGGGGAGGAGATACGCAGTATTTT. Translation gives CASRISPHSGGGDTQYF.

Points on this clonotype: An end of the junction does not agree with germline; a read error may underlie this. The V gene is TRBV7-7, the J gene TRBJ2-5, with D hard to call. Germline V lookup: CDR1 SSHAT, CDR2 FNYEAQ (reference sequence). CDR3 size: 14 residues. CDR3 in amino acids: CASSLLGKQETQYF. The CDR3 coding sequence is TGTGCTAGCAGCTTATTGGGAAAACAAGAGACCCAGTACTTC.

In its sample, this clonotype was seen a few times. The chain joins TRBV12-3 or TRBV12-4 to TRBJ2-7; TRBD1 matches 7 bases. V lost 2 bases and J lost 2; bases outside the gene matches: 6. This CDR3 spans 15 amino acids. This CDR3 reads CASSLRDSPTYEQYF. The CDR3 nucleotides are TGTGCCAGCAGTTTAAGGGACAGCCCTACCTACGAGCAGTACTTC.

This chain uses TRBV29-1 with TRBJ2-7, with D possibly called TRBD1 or TRBD2 (5 bases each). This CDR3 is 14 amino acids long. CDR1 is SQVTM and CDR2 is ANQGSEA in the germline V gene. V lost 6 bases to trimming and J lost 2 bases, with 17 bases between them. CDR3 DNA sequence: TGCAGCGTCCGAACCGGGACCGACGCCTACGAGCAGTACTTC. Protein: CSVRTGTDAYEQYF.

This clonotype was seen repeatedly, ten times or more. The rearrangement links TRBV20-1 to TRBJ2-1; D might be TRBD2 (5 bases). V shed 3 bases and J shed 7 bases, with 16 bases lying between them. Germline-derived CDR1 and CDR2 are DFQATT and SNEGSKA (reference sequence). The CDR3 extends over 14 amino acids. The CDR3 DNA reads TGCAGTGCTAGTCGGCCCTATACGGGGAATGAGCAGTTCTTC. It yields the protein CSASRPYTGNEQFF.

This clonotype came up many times. The rearrangement links TRBV20-1 to TRBJ2-5, with D tentatively TRBD2 (6 bases). V was shortened by 1 base and J by 2 bases, with 8 bases between the two germline ends. Germline V gene sequence: CDR1 DFQATT, CDR2 SNEGSKA (reference sequence). The CDR3 sequence is 13 residues long. CDR3 protein: CSARGLAQETQYF. In DNA form, the CDR3 reads TGCAGTGCTAGAGGGCTAGCGCAAGAGACCCAGTACTTC.

This clonotype was observed many times. The chain recombines TRBV6-6 with TRBJ2-7; the match to TRBD1 covers 7 bases. With V trimmed by 11 bases and J by 5 bases, 12 bases remained unmatched. The CDR3 has 13 residues. Germline V gene sequence: CDR1 MNHNY, CDR2 SVGAGI (reference sequence). The CDR3 sequence: CAVRGAGGDEQYF. CDR3 in DNA: TGTGCCGTCCGAGGGGCAGGGGGTGACGAGCAGTACTTC.

The chain links TRBV20-1 to TRBJ2-1; weak D call: TRBD1 (6 bases). The CDR3 has 13 residues. V lost 6 bases and J lost 8, with 17 bases in between. Looked up from germline, CDR1 is DFQATT and CDR2 is SNEGSKA (reference sequence). The CDR3 DNA follows: TGCAGTGCCGGACAGTCGACTGAGGATGAGCAGTTCTTC. This translates into CSAGQSTEDEQFF.

CDR3 sequence reads: CSVMGQGASYEQYF. Written as DNA, the CDR3 is TGCAGCGTTATGGGACAGGGGGCCTCCTACGAGCAGTACTTC. The V call is TRBV29-1, the J call TRBJ2-7, with 12 bases aligning to TRBD1. The CDR3 sequence is 14 residues long. Germline loops: CDR1 SQVTM, CDR2 ANQGSEA. V lost 5 bases and J lost 0; bases outside the gene matches: 2.

A few counts support this clonotype. The chain links TRBV9 to TRBJ1-3; 8 nucleotides line up with TRBD1. Germline V lookup: CDR1 SGDLS, CDR2 YYNGEE. J gave up 3 bases and V 4 bases, and 6 bases lay outside the gene matches. This CDR3 region has 15 residues. The CDR3 here is CASSPDRGGGNTIYF. Written as DNA, the CDR3 is TGTGCCAGCAGCCCTGACAGGGGCGGTGGAAACACCATATATTTT. Together with reference TRBV9 and TRBJ1-3, the CDR3 gives the full variable domain: DSGVTQTPKHLITATGQRVTLRCSPRSGDLSVYWYQQSLDQGLQFLIQYYNGEERAKGNILERFSAQQFPDLHSELNLSSLELGDSALYFCASSPDRGGGNTIYFGEGSWLTVV.